This T cell receptor beta chain was obtained from a study of cytomegalovirus exposure and HLA in healthy donors. 13 Jbeta primers and 60 Vbeta primers were used for the PCR. The protocol was immunoSEQ multiplex PCR, while the TCRdb copy is restricted to in-frame clones and leaves out a portion. The sample comprises some 140,000 clones, 70% to 80% of which are singletons, and approximately 2% rests with the top ten. Study-wide results and limits: Many donors carried some public TCRs, although rarity characterized most TCR sequences. The classifier, whose performance was assessed in both the original and validation cohorts, reportedly diagnosed cytomegalovirus status with high specificity and sensitivity.

Germline CDR1 reads MNHEY; CDR2 reads SVGAGI. This CDR3 contains 16 residues. The germline V and J ends were trimmed by 0 bases and 0 bases, with 10 bases remaining between them. As for this clone: As yet, its antigen is unknown.

This clonotype was obtained from a man aged 25-40 years in good health and CMV-seronegative. V gene TRBV6-5 combines with J gene TRBJ2-3; no clear D. The source material was PBMCs. The DNA for the CDR3 is TGTGCCAGCAGTTACTCGAACTTACGTAGCACAGATACGCAGTATTTT. Translated: CASSYSNLRSTDTQYF.